The 22 T cell receptor beta chains below come from one sample, sequenced in a study of blood T cells in healthy people across ages. Then a second PCR, running about 6 to 12 cycles, was carried out with a sample-barcoded 5' primer and a J-beta primer mix. MiXCR was run by TCRdb on the 5' RACE reads, yielding one entry per CDR3 protein. This table holds about 1.8 million distinct CDR3 sequences, just under 50% found once. Sequenced material: blood. The receptors were sampled from a woman in her thirties or forties in good health.

This clonotype appeared once. The CDR3 here is CASSDVENGRAYEQYF. The CDR3, as DNA: TGTGCCAGCAGTGATGTAGAAAACGGACGGGCCTACGAGCAGTACTTC. The chain recombines TRBV6-1 with TRBJ2-5; D unclear. The J call may be faulty, since TRBJ2-7 better matches the DNA end. CDR1 is MNHNS and CDR2 is SASEGT in the germline V gene. CDR3 length equals 16 residues.

The sample holds one count of this clonotype. A junction boundary mismatches the germline segment, possibly from a read error. The CDR3 DNA reads TGTGCAAGCAGCATTTCCGGGACTACCGGTGGCACAGATACGCAGTATTTT. Its translation: CASSISGTTGGTDTQYF. The chain carries TRBV6-6 and TRBJ2-3; TRBD2 matches at 7 bases. CDR1 is MNHNY and CDR2 is SVGAGI in the germline V gene (reference sequence). The CDR3 contains 17 residues.

This clonotype was observed once. The V gene is TRBV6-2 or TRBV6-3, the J gene TRBJ2-7; D is undetermined. The DNA end is more similar to TRBJ2-5, so the J call may be wrong. Per the germline V gene, CDR1 is MNHEY and CDR2 is SVGEGT. The CDR3 totals 13 residues. The CDR3 here is CASSFRALGTQYF. CDR3 sequence (DNA): TGTGCCAGCAGTTTCCGGGCCCTAGGGACCCAGTACTTC.

V and J are TRBV27 and TRBJ1-5; a possible D gene is TRBD1 (5 bases). Germline assignment: CDR1 MNHEY and CDR2 SMNVEV (reference sequence). This CDR3 contains 15 residues. The ends were cut back, 8 bases at V and 0 bases at J, with 14 bases in the middle. CDR3 protein: CASRRKGNSNQPQHF. As DNA, the CDR3 is TGTGCCAGCCGTAGGAAGGGGAATAGCAATCAGCCCCAGCATTTT.

V is TRBV7-2 and J is TRBJ1-2; maybe TRBD1 (6 bases). CDR3 length: 13 residues. The V gene's germline CDR1 is SGHTA and CDR2 FQGNSA. V was cut by 5 bases and J by 8 bases, with 15 bases left in between. The DNA for the CDR3 is TGTGCCAGCAGCCCGGGGGGGGGCGCGGGCTACACCTTC. Residues: CASSPGGGAGYTF.

This chain uses TRBV11-1 with TRBJ2-1; D may correspond to TRBD1 or TRBD2 (6 bases each). V lost 5 bases to trimming and J lost 7 bases, with 21 bases between them. This CDR3 is built from 16 residues. Germline CDR1 is SGHAT and CDR2 is FQDESV (reference sequence). The CDR3 loop reads CASSPNPGASGNEQFF. The CDR3 DNA is TGTGCCAGCAGCCCCAATCCGGGGGCTTCGGGGAATGAGCAGTTCTTC. Full variable domain (missing parts from reference TRBV11-1 and TRBJ2-1): EAEVAQSPRYKITEKSQAVAFWCDPISGHATLYWYRQILGQGPELLVQFQDESVVDDSQLPKDRFSAERLKGVDSTLKIQPAELGDSAMYLCASSPNPGASGNEQFFGPGTRLTVL.

The CDR3 DNA follows: TGTGCCAGCAGTCTGTCCGGGACAGGGACCTCACCCCTCCACTTT. Amino acid sequence: CASSLSGTGTSPLHF. The chain recombines TRBV6-5 with TRBJ1-6; TRBD1 aligns across 9 bases. J was trimmed by 10 bases and V by 5 bases; bases with no gene match: 9. Germline assignment: CDR1 MNHEY and CDR2 SVGAGI. The CDR3 loop spans 15 amino acids.

This clonotype has a handful of counts. The rearrangement joins TRBV7-2 to TRBJ1-2; D is possibly TRBD1 (6 bases). The germline CDR1 and CDR2 sequences are SGHTA and FQGNSA. The CDR3 length is 13 residues. V shed 1 base and J shed 8 bases, with 11 bases lying between them. CDR3 in amino acids: CASSLGTVSGYTF. CDR3 coding DNA: TGTGCCAGCAGCTTAGGGACAGTTAGCGGCTACACCTTC.

The V call is TRBV4-3, the J call TRBJ2-1; the match to TRBD2 covers 8 bases. The CDR3 has 16 residues. The V segment lost 0 bases and the J segment 6 bases; nucleotides outside the gene matches: 7. CDR1 and CDR2 (germline): LGHNA, YSLEER. The CDR3 nucleotides read TGCGCCAGCAGCCAAGATGGTACGGCGGGGGGCAATGAGCAGTTCTTC. It specifies CASSQDGTAGGNEQFF.

Concerning this clonotype itself: A much larger clone differs from this one at a single base, so this may be a read error. The V gene is TRBV7-6, the J gene TRBJ2-4, with D perhaps TRBD1 (7 bases). The DNA end lines up better with TRBJ2-7; the J call may be wrong. CDR1 SGHVS and CDR2 FNYEAQ come from the germline V gene. The CDR3 is 13 residues long. The CDR3, as DNA: TGTGCCAGCAGCGTAGCGCAGGGGGGCGAGCAGTACTTC. As protein: CASSVAQGGEQYF.

The CDR3 here is CASGRSTDTEAFF. In nucleotides, the CDR3 is TGTGCCAGCGGACGAAGCACGGACACTGAAGCTTTCTTT. The chain employs TRBV6-5 and TRBJ1-1; D unresolved. Germline V gene sequence: CDR1 MNHEY, CDR2 SVGAGI. Trimming pared 8 bases from V and 3 bases from J, leaving 13 bases between. The CDR3 length is 13 residues.

The chain recombines TRBV6-2 or TRBV6-3 with TRBJ2-2; TRBD1 aligns across 9 bases. The CDR3 has 17 amino acids. Trimming cost V 3 bases and J 0 bases; bases outside gene matches: 5. Germline-derived CDR1 and CDR2 are MNHEY and SVGEGT. CDR3 sequence: CASSYMRTGANTGELFF. The CDR3 nucleotides read TGTGCCAGCAGTTATATGAGGACAGGGGCGAACACCGGGGAGCTGTTTTTT.

V gene TRBV13 combines with J gene TRBJ2-5; 10 bases map to TRBD1. Losses at the gene ends were 4 bases for V and 10 bases for J; bases not matched to a gene: 21. In germline, CDR1 is PRHDT, CDR2 FYEKMQ (reference sequence). The CDR3 consists of 18 residues. The CDR3 sequence: CASSSFMDRGRTRKSQYF. The CDR3 nucleotides are TGTGCCAGCAGCTCCTTTATGGACAGGGGGAGAACCCGAAAGAGCCAGTACTTC.

V and J are TRBV4-3 and TRBJ1-2; possible D gene TRBD1, 6 bases. Trimming cost V 3 bases and J 7 bases, with 12 bases left between them. The CDR3 spans 13 residues. Germline lookup yields CDR1 LGHNA and CDR2 YSLEER. The CDR3 DNA sequence: TGCGCCAGCAGCCACCGGACAGCTGGTGGCTACACCTTC. Translation: CASSHRTAGGYTF.

With regard to this clonotype: The junction and the germline gene differ at one end; a read error may be behind it. DNA for the CDR3: TGTGCTAGCAGCTTCCAGGGTAGGGATACGCAGTATTTT. As protein: CASSFQGRDTQYF. This rearrangement joins TRBV7-7 to TRBJ2-3, with D maybe TRBD1 (5 bases). Per germline, CDR1 SSHAT and CDR2 FNYEAQ (reference sequence). The CDR3 extends over 13 amino acids.

The chain recombines TRBV5-1 with TRBJ2-7; tentative D call: TRBD2 (6 bases). CDR3 length equals 14 residues. V was pared by 3 bases and J by 6 bases, with 16 bases between. Germline V lookup: CDR1 SGHRS, CDR2 YFSETQ. CDR3 nucleotides: TGCGCCAGCAGCTCGGGGGTTCTCGCTGGCGAGCAGTACTTC. Translating gives CASSSGVLAGEQYF.

The chain combines TRBV15 with TRBJ1-1; TRBD1 is a possible D gene (6 bases). The germline V gene has CDR1 LNHNV and CDR2 YYDKDF (reference sequence). Trimming shortened V by 2 bases and J by 1 base, and 14 bases separated the two germline ends. There are 16 residues in the CDR3. The CDR3 coding sequence is TGTGCCACCAGCAGACCCTTGGGGGGGGCGAACACTGAAGCTTTCTTT. Translating gives CATSRPLGGANTEAFF.

V usage is TRBV11-2 and J usage is TRBJ2-1, with 15 bases matching TRBD2. The V and J ends lost 3 bases and 7 bases, in that order; junction bases with no gene match: 7. CDR3 length: 17 amino acids. Looked up from germline, CDR1 is SGHAT and CDR2 is FQNNGV. This chain's CDR3 is CASSFGLAGGWGNEQFF. In DNA form, the CDR3 reads TGTGCCAGCAGCTTTGGACTAGCGGGGGGGTGGGGTAATGAGCAGTTCTTC.

The sample holds a few counts of this clonotype. The chain joins TRBV20-1 to TRBJ2-5; a possible D gene is TRBD2 (5 bases). Germline assignment: CDR1 DFQATT and CDR2 SNEGSKA (reference sequence). V was shortened by 3 bases and J by 1 base, with 9 bases between the two germline ends. There are 13 residues in the CDR3. The CDR3 sequence is CSASSGSQETQYF. The CDR3 DNA follows: TGCAGTGCTAGTTCGGGGAGCCAAGAGACCCAGTACTTC.

This clonotype has more than one count but fewer than ten. The chain uses TRBV4-3 and TRBJ2-5; tentative D call: TRBD1 (6 bases). The V gene lost 1 base and the J gene lost 5 bases, with 11 bases spanning the gap. The CDR3 extends over 14 amino acids. Germline CDR1 LGHNA, CDR2 YSLEER. This CDR3 reads CASSQAAGVETQYF. Here the CDR3 DNA reads TGCGCCAGCAGCCAAGCGGCAGGGGTGGAGACCCAGTACTTC.

The rearrangement uses TRBV28 and TRBJ1-1, with no clear D. V was cut by 7 bases and J by 7 bases, with 7 bases left in between. This CDR3 has 10 residues. Per the germline V gene, CDR1 is MDHEN and CDR2 is SYDVKM. CDR3 loop: CASKKGEAFF. CDR3 sequence (DNA): TGTGCCAGCAAGAAAGGTGAAGCTTTCTTT.

This clonotype was recorded a few times. The genes are TRBV6-5 and TRBJ2-1; 9 bases map to TRBD1. The germline gives CDR1 MNHEY, CDR2 SVGAGI. The CDR3 has 15 residues. Unmatched junction bases numbered 9, after V lost 6 bases and J lost 6 bases. The CDR3 protein is CASSQDRGTTNEQFF. The CDR3 DNA reads TGTGCCAGCAGCCAGGACAGGGGCACCACCAATGAGCAGTTCTTC.